This T cell receptor (beta chain) was obtained from a study of molecular identifiers for immune sequencing clone quantification (dated 2018 in TCRdb). With respect to the entire study: In a replicate experiment, RNA from around 20,000 or 100,000 naive CD8 T cells was split into five aliquots, four of which were sequenced. This methods study used CD8 T cells to benchmark TCR RNA copy counting and molecular-identifier clustering-based TCR repertoire sequencing (MIDCIRS).

Naive CD8 T cell libraries were made from approximately 22,000 to 940,000 sorted cells using 10%, 30% or 50% of purified RNA. On a BD FACSAria II, naive CD8 T cells were FACS-sorted as CD8+CD4-CCR7+CD45RA+ and collected into RLT Plus buffer. To test detection sensitivity, Jurkat RNA equal to around nine TCR copies was added to samples of about 20,000-1,000,000 naive CD8 T cells. CD8 T cells were enriched using RosetteSep CD8+ T Cell Enrichment Cocktail and Ficoll-Paque, and the enriched cells then underwent ACK red cell lysis. In regard to this clonotype: Its specific antigen is unknown. An end of the junction does not agree with germline; a read error may underlie this.

Study-wide findings and limitations: In CMV-specific effector cells, clones with more than 20 RNA copies contained over 99% of molecules, whereas in naive cells such clones contained under 1% of molecules. When barcode sub-clustering was left out, chimeric consensus sequences inflated TCR diversity, with chimeras reaching as high as 47%. The sizes of highly expanded clones could end up underestimated when identical TCR molecules share a barcode. The naive libraries included spiked-in Jurkat TCR RNA (under eleven copies' worth), and this Jurkat TCR RNA is not part of the donor repertoire. Spiked-in Jurkat TCR RNA equivalent to a single cell was reported to be detectable even among 750,000 to 1,000,000 naive CD8 T cells. Modeling indicated about 3.1 TCR RNA copies recovered per cell, compared with about 9.7 by digital PCR, which implies a capture efficiency of approximately 30%.

From a lookup of the germline V gene, CDR1 and CDR2 are SGHDT and YYEEEE. Including cysteine and phenylalanine, the CDR3 has 17 amino acids. Here the CDR3 DNA is all that survives: 51 bases in frame from base 1. The library was built by means of PCR. These reads were obtained on an Illumina HiSeq 4000. Bulk TCR libraries were generated as previously described, with the TCR primers listed in Table S5 used. Purification of total RNA was performed with the Qiagen AllPrep DNA/RNA kit. Before analysis, reads from multiple sequencing runs of the same library were pooled. The source study handled its data this way. Reads were retained only if their TCR constant sequence matched exactly, and those retained reads were trimmed to 150 nt and grouped according to their 12-nt molecular barcodes. Within each barcode group, reads were sub-clustered at a 15% Levenshtein threshold, and quality-weighted consensus sequences were built per RNA molecule. Non-functional sequences were removed, as were lower-count sequences one edit away from another. Based on a fit of two negative binomial distributions, barcode sub-clusters having less than 20% of the maximum read count were discarded. TCRdb reworked the public reads: Q25 trimming with fastp, MiXCR clone assembly, productive beta chains retained. Every CDR3 protein is listed once, alongside the most common genes and DNA of its rows. The V and J calls reflect TCRdb's pipeline rather than the authors' work. The sample table contains under 600,000 distinct CDR3 sequences; only one count was recorded for about a fifth of them. In total, the top ten clones hold about 0.78% of the sample.

This sequence uses TRBV5-6 and TRBJ2-5; the junction holds 12 bases that match TRBD1. The source is a human donor in good health. Some libraries in this study had Jurkat cell RNA spiked in. The sample comprised naive CD8+ T cells from blood, with Jurkat cell RNA spiked in. The cell subset or site label for this specimen denotes: FACS-sorted CD8+CD4-CCR7+CD45RA+ naive T cells. This receptor carries the CDR3 CASSLLLGTGGRETRYF. The DNA reads TGTGCCAGCAGCTTGTTACTGGGGACAGGGGGCAGGGAGACCCGGTACTTC.